Each of the 8 T cell receptor beta chains below was sequenced from the same sample in a study of regulatory T cells in long-lasting Graves disease. HTBI primers from iRepertoire and Arm-PCR of CDR3 regions yielded the TCR beta libraries. TCRdb itself ran the multiplex PCR reads through MiXCR, one entry per CDR3 protein. Of some 340,000 distinct CDR3 sequences listed, around 11% were seen once; the top ten hold 15% to 20%. This sample's time point: newly diagnosed GD, antithyroid drugs for less than 3 months. TCR sequences were obtained from RNA taken from PBMCs. In addition, the sample was reused for a study of T cells in Graves' hyperthyroidism and ophthalmopathy.

Source: peripheral blood mononuclear cells (PBMCs), taken at new diagnosis, from a patient treated with antithyroid drugs. All receptors derive from a woman aged 18-35 years with Graves disease.

Many counts were recorded for this clonotype. The gene calls are TRBV5-1 and TRBJ2-7; 7 nucleotides match TRBD1. The V gene's germline CDR1 is SGHRS and CDR2 YFSETQ. J gave up 0 bases and V 0 bases, and 6 bases lay outside the gene matches. The CDR3 has 16 residues. Written as DNA, the CDR3 is TGCGCCAGCAGCTTGGGGACAGGTTTCAACTCCTACGAGCAGTACGTC. The encoded protein is CASSLGTGFNSYEQYV.

In this sample, this clonotype turned up many times. J is TRBJ1-2 and V is TRBV25-1, with D possibly being TRBD1 (5 bases). The CDR3 loop spans 15 amino acids. The V and J ends lost 5 bases and 4 bases respectively, with 17 bases between them. CDR1 and CDR2 from the germline V gene are MGHDK and SYGVNS. Here the CDR3 reads CASSQRGGAIYGYTF. In DNA form, the CDR3 reads TGTGCCAGCAGTCAACGGGGAGGGGCTATCTATGGCTACACCTTC.

Ten or more counts support this clonotype. The rearrangement uses TRBV3-1 and TRBJ1-1; unclear D gene. CDR3 length: 13 amino acids. Trimming pared 3 bases from V and 8 bases from J, leaving 13 bases between. Per the germline V gene, CDR1 is LGHDT and CDR2 is YNNKEL (reference sequence). The CDR3 DNA is TGTGCCAGCAGCCACACGTTGGAACCAGAAGCTTTCTTT. The encoded protein is CASSHTLEPEAFF.

There are many counts of this clonotype. A read error may be the cause here, since a much bigger clone is one base away. V and J are TRBV6-5 and TRBJ2-7, with TRBD2 identical over 9 bases. The V gene's germline CDR1 is MNHEY and CDR2 SVGAGI. Trimming cost V 4 bases and J 0 bases; bases outside gene matches: 1. This CDR3 region has 14 residues. In nucleotides, the CDR3 is TGTGCCAGCAGTTTGCGGGAGGGCTCCTACGAGCAGTACTTC. Amino acids: CASSLREGSYEQYF.

This clonotype was counted only a few times. This sequence joins TRBV6-2 or TRBV6-3 and TRBJ1-1, with 12 nucleotides matching TRBD1. Germline loops: CDR1 MNHEY, CDR2 SVGEGT. This CDR3 spans 15 amino acids. V gave up 1 base and J gave up 4 bases; unmatched junction bases: 1. DNA for the CDR3: TGTGCCAGCAGTTACTTGGGACAGGGGGCCACTGAAGCTTTCTTT. This translates into CASSYLGQGATEAFF.

This clonotype was seen only a few times. V and J are TRBV19 and TRBJ2-7; perhaps TRBD2 as D (6 bases). Per germline, CDR1 LNHDA and CDR2 SQIVND (reference sequence). Trimming pared 4 bases from V and 5 bases from J, leaving 18 bases between. This CDR3 contains 15 residues. As DNA, the CDR3 is TGTGCCAGTAGTAAGCGCGGCGCCCCGGGGGACGAGCAGTACGTC. Translating it yields CASSKRGAPGDEQYV.

This clonotype occurred many times. The chain links TRBV27 to TRBJ1-1; D might be TRBD1 (6 bases). In germline, CDR1 is MNHEY, CDR2 SMNVEV (reference sequence). The CDR3 length is 14 residues. V was clipped by 4 bases and J by 0 bases, with 9 bases between them. The CDR3 loop is CASSYRDLNTEAFF. The CDR3 region has the DNA TGTGCCAGCAGTTACAGGGACCTGAACACTGAAGCTTTCTTT.

This clonotype was seen ten or more times. CDR3 residues: CASSSWTGGKDGYTF. The CDR3 bases are TGTGCCAGCAGCTCTTGGACAGGGGGAAAGGATGGCTACACCTTC. The rearrangement links TRBV11-2 to TRBJ1-2; 10 bases align to TRBD1. V shed 4 bases and J 6 bases; nucleotides not matched to a gene: 8. Germline CDR1 reads SGHAT; CDR2 reads FQNNGV. The CDR3 has 15 amino acids. The complete variable domain, with remaining parts taken from reference TRBV11-2 and TRBJ1-2, reads EAGVAQSPRYKIIEKRQSVAFWCNPISGHATLYWYQQILGQGPKLLIQFQNNGVVDDSQLPKDRFSAERLKGVDSTLKIQPAKLEDSAVYLCASSSWTGGKDGYTFGSGTRLTVV.